This record covers a single TCR beta chain. The antigen remains undetermined. The data were taken from a study of cytomegalovirus exposure and HLA in healthy donors. Notes on the study in general: Presence/absence analyses assumed roughly uniform sequencing depth across donors.

The primer mix had 60 Vbeta and 13 Jbeta primers. Sequencing used immunoSEQ multiplex PCR; TCRdb keeps in-frame clones, though not all of them. The sample lists approximately 170,000 clones, roughly 85% seen once, with 1% in the top ten. The source material was PBMCs. This clonotype was obtained from a boy between 2 and 10 years old in good health and CMV-seronegative.

The CDR3 DNA reads as TGTGCCAGCAGTTGGGGGACTCCAACCGGGGAGCTGTTTTTT. Its translation: CASSWGTPTGELFF. The chain joins TRBV6-6 to TRBJ2-2; D may be TRBD2 (6 bases). Germline CDR1 is MNHNY and CDR2 is SVGAGI (reference sequence). V was trimmed by 4 bases and J by 5 bases, leaving 11 bases between them. This CDR3 has 14 amino acids.